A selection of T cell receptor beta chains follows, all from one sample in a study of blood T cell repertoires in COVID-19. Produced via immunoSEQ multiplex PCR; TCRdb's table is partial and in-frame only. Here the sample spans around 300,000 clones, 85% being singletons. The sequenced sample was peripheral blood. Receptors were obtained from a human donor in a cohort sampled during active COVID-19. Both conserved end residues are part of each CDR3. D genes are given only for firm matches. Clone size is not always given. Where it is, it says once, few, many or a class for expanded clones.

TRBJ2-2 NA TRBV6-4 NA CASSDSNRFGELFF TGTGCCAGCAGTGACTCGAATCGGTTCGGGGAGCTGTTTTTT
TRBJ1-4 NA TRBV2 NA CASSADRSATNEKLFF TGTGCCAGCAGTGCTGACAGGTCCGCAACTAATGAAAAACTGTTTTTT
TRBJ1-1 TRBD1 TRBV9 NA CASSARPTGVTEAFF TGTGCCAGCAGCGCACGCCCAACAGGGGTCACTGAAGCTTTCTTT
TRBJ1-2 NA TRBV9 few CASSVDAGATYGYTF TGTGCCAGCAGCGTAGACGCAGGGGCGACCTATGGCTACACCTTC
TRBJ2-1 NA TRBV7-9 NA CASSELNNEQFF TGTGCCAGCAGCGAACTAAACAATGAGCAGTTCTTC
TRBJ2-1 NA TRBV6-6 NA CASSYPNEQFF TGTGCCAGCAGCTATCCCAATGAGCAGTTCTTC
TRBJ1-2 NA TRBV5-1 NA CASSPQQGRVGGYTF TGCGCCAGCAGCCCCCAACAGGGTCGAGTTGGCGGCTACACCTTC
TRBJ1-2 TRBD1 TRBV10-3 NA CAISGDRGSYTF TGTGCCATCAGCGGGGACAGGGGTAGCTACACCTTC
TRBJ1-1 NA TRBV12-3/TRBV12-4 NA CASSRTGNTEAFF TGTGCCAGCAGTCGAACAGGGAACACTGAAGCTTTCTTT
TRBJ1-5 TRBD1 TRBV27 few CASSPTGQINQPQHF TGTGCCAGCAGTCCAACGGGACAGATTAATCAGCCCCAGCATTTT
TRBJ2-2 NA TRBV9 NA CASSVGSVTGELFF TGTGCCAGCAGCGTAGGTAGCGTCACCGGGGAGCTGTTTTTT
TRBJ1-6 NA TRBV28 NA CASSFFLRGSYNSPLHF TGTGCCAGCAGTTTTTTTCTCAGGGGTTCCTATAATTCACCCCTCCACTTT
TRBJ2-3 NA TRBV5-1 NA CASSLGTLSDTQYF TGCGCCAGCAGCTTGGGGACTCTATCTGATACGCAGTATTTT
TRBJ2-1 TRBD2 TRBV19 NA CASSQAGGGEQFF TGTGCCAGTAGCCAAGCGGGAGGGGGAGAGCAGTTCTTC